The next 9 T cell receptor beta chains were all read from a single sample in a study of OX40 agonist ivuxolimab in advanced cancers. Assay: immunoSEQ multiplex PCR; the TCRdb copy retains only in-frame clones and omits some. The profile shows around 15,000 clones, roughly 79% of them singletons. This sample comprised CD4+ or CD8+ T cells sorted from blood, obtained in a trial of the OX40 agonist ivuxolimab. The source of these receptors is an adult with an advanced solid tumor such as melanoma, head and neck, liver or kidney cancer.

V gene TRBV5-4 combines with J gene TRBJ2-5; TRBD2 is a possible D gene (5 bases). Judging by the DNA end, TRBJ2-7 fits better; the J call may be wrong. Germline V gene lookup returns CDR1 SGHNT and CDR2 YYREEE (reference sequence). The CDR3 is 14 residues long. The CDR3 protein is CASSPGLSSYEQYF. In nucleotides, the CDR3 is TGTGCCAGCAGCCCCGGACTTTCAAGCTACGAGCAGTACTTC.

The V gene is TRBV4-3, the J gene TRBJ2-6; D ambiguous. The CDR3 is 16 residues long. V dropped 1 base and J dropped 1 base, with 8 bases sitting between them. From germline, CDR1 is LGHNA and CDR2 YSLEER. This CDR3 reads CASSQAEGSGANVLTF. In DNA, the CDR3 is TGCGCCAGCAGCCAAGCGGAAGGGTCTGGGGCCAACGTCCTGACTTTC.

The table lists this clone with a few counts. The chain couples TRBV9 to TRBJ2-7; D may be TRBD1 (6 bases). The CDR3 sequence is 16 residues long. Germline CDR1 and CDR2: SGDLS and YYNGEE. The ends were cut back, 0 bases at V and 2 bases at J, with 15 bases in the middle. The CDR3 DNA sequence: TGTGCCAGCAGCGTAGCAAGTACAGGGCTGGCCTACGAGCAGTACTTC. It translates to CASSVASTGLAYEQYF.

This chain links TRBV11-3 with TRBJ2-1, with TRBD2 as a possible D gene (6 bases). The CDR3 loop spans 16 amino acids. The V gene lost 4 bases and the J gene lost 3 bases, with 16 bases spanning the gap. Germline CDR1 reads SGHNT; CDR2 reads YENEEA. The CDR3 nucleotides are TGTGCCAGCAGCTCCGAATGGGGGGTCGGCTACAATGAGCAGTTCTTC. This encodes CASSSEWGVGYNEQFF.

The gene calls are TRBV11-1 and TRBJ1-1; D possibly corresponds to TRBD1 (5 bases). V shed 3 bases and J shed 4 bases, with 15 bases lying between them. Germline lookup yields CDR1 SGHAT and CDR2 FQDESV (reference sequence). The CDR3 is made up of 15 amino acids. This CDR3 is CASSFTGVLGTEAFF. In nucleotides, the CDR3 is TGTGCCAGCAGCTTCACAGGTGTCCTGGGCACTGAAGCTTTCTTT.

The chain is built from TRBV2 and TRBJ2-7, with TRBD1 as a possible D gene (5 bases). This CDR3 contains 16 residues. CDR1 is SNHLY and CDR2 is FYNNEI in the germline V gene. Between the trimmed V and J ends, which lost 6 bases and 6 bases, there was a span of 24 bases. The CDR3 loop is CASRDVRSGPVFEQYF. The CDR3 bases are TGTGCCAGCAGAGATGTGAGATCAGGGCCAGTGTTCGAGCAGTACTTC. Looking up the rest from reference TRBV2 and TRBJ2-7 gives the full variable domain: EPEVTQTPSHQVTQMGQEVILRCVPISNHLYFYWYRQILGQKVEFLVSFYNNEISEKSEIFDDQFSVERPDGSNFTLKIRSTKLEDSAMYFCASRDVRSGPVFEQYFGPGTRLTVT.

This chain uses TRBV19 with TRBJ2-7; 12 nucleotides match TRBD1. The CDR3 is 14 amino acids. From germline, CDR1 is LNHDA and CDR2 SQIVND (reference sequence). The trim removed 5 bases at V and 6 bases at J, leaving 5 bases unmatched. The DNA for the CDR3 is TGTGCCAGTAGTTCCGGGACAGGGGGCCTCGAGCAGTACTTC. Amino acid sequence: CASSSGTGGLEQYF.

The chain is built from TRBV7-9 and TRBJ1-2; no reliable D call. CDR1 is SEHNR and CDR2 is FQNEAQ in the germline V gene (reference sequence). The CDR3 loop spans 11 amino acids. Trimming shortened V by 6 bases and J by 1 base, and 3 bases separated the two germline ends. The CDR3 sequence: CASSYNYGYTF. The CDR3 DNA sequence: TGTGCCAGCAGTTATAACTATGGCTACACCTTC.

V gene TRBV11-2 combines with J gene TRBJ2-5, with TRBD2 matching 11 bases. CDR1 SGHAT and CDR2 FQNNGV come from the germline V gene. The CDR3 sequence is 16 residues long. V lost 3 bases to trimming and J lost 1 base; unmatched junction nucleotides: 4. This chain's CDR3 is CASSFTSGGPQETQYF. The CDR3 bases are TGTGCCAGCAGCTTTACTAGCGGGGGCCCCCAAGAGACCCAGTACTTC.